This TCR beta chain was identified in a study of cytomegalovirus exposure and HLA in healthy donors. PCR employed 60 Vbeta and 13 Jbeta primers. Data came from immunoSEQ multiplex PCR; TCRdb stores just in-frame clones and leaves some out. The sample carries approximately 290,000 clones, 80% recorded once. The germline gives CDR1 MDHEN, CDR2 SYDVKM. This CDR3 has 17 amino acids. The germline V and J ends were trimmed by 5 bases and 5 bases, with 24 bases remaining between them. The TCR comes from a girl aged 2 to 10 in good health and CMV-seronegative. The chain employs TRBV28 and TRBJ1-1, with D tentatively TRBD1 (5 bases). Specimen: PBMCs. In DNA, the CDR3 is TGTGCCAGCAGTCCGACGGGACTAACAAAGTCGGGGACTGAAGCTTTCTTT. Protein sequence: CASSPTGLTKSGTEAFF.